Presented here are 8 T cell receptor beta chains from one specimen sequenced in a study of control samples from healthy donors and cancer patients. Sequencing used immunoSEQ multiplex PCR; TCRdb keeps in-frame clones, though not all of them. The sample lists about 110,000 clones; about nine tenths were seen once. The source material was blood. These TCRs come from a human donor in good health. The donor label of this sample is uncertain.

The rearrangement joins TRBV7-8 to TRBJ1-5, with D perhaps matching TRBD1 (5 bases). The V end was cut by 2 bases, the J end by 0 bases, with 11 bases between. Germline V gene lookup returns CDR1 SGHVS and CDR2 FQNEAQ. This CDR3 region has 16 residues. The CDR3 nucleotides read TGTGCCAGCAGCTTACGGGGACGTGTTAGCAATCAGCCCCAGCATTTT. Protein: CASSLRGRVSNQPQHF.

The chain combines TRBV30 with TRBJ1-4, with D perhaps TRBD1 (6 bases). CDR1 GTSNPN and CDR2 SVGIG come from the germline V gene (reference sequence). Trimming took off 3 bases at V and 12 bases at J, with 14 bases between the two ends. CDR3 length: 12 amino acids. CDR3 sequence reads: CAWRQQGVELFF. CDR3 bases: TGTGCCTGGAGACAACAGGGTGTGGAACTGTTTTTT.

In this sample, this clone turned up once. This chain links TRBV10-3 with TRBJ2-1, with 10 bases that match TRBD2. The CDR3 covers 14 residues. The germline V gene encodes CDR1 ENHRY and CDR2 SYGVKD. V was pared by 5 bases and J by 6 bases, with 4 bases of the junction left unmatched. The CDR3: CAISSGGAANEQFF. The CDR3 DNA sequence: TGTGCCATCAGTAGCGGGGGGGCGGCCAATGAGCAGTTCTTC.

This sequence joins TRBV27 and TRBJ1-2; weak D call: TRBD1 (6 bases). The germline CDR1 and CDR2 sequences are MNHEY and SMNVEV (reference sequence). CDR3 length: 15 residues. V was trimmed by 6 bases and J by 3 bases, leaving 17 bases between them. For the CDR3, the DNA is TGTGCCAGCAGCCGCGGGGGGCTTTCGGACTATGGCTACACCTTC. The encoded protein is CASSRGGLSDYGYTF.

Only one count was recorded for this clone. The CDR3, as DNA: TGTGCCAGCTCACTCAACGGAGGAGGGAAGTATAGTGAAAAACTGTTTTTT. Its translation: CASSLNGGGKYSEKLFF. This chain joins TRBV18 and TRBJ1-4; D ambiguous. CDR1 is KGHSH and CDR2 is LQKENI in the germline V gene. Trimming shortened V by 4 bases and J by 7 bases, and 22 bases separated the two germline ends. The CDR3 extends over 17 amino acids.

This chain uses TRBV6-2 or TRBV6-3 with TRBJ1-6; D is uncertain. The CDR3 contains 17 residues. Germline V CDR1 and CDR2: MNHEY, SVGEGT. The V end was cut by 2 bases, the J end by 0 bases, with 11 bases between. This CDR3 reads CASSYGVESSYNSPLHF. CDR3 nucleotide sequence: TGTGCCAGCAGTTACGGTGTGGAGAGCTCCTATAATTCACCCCTCCACTTT.

The chain is built from TRBV12-5 and TRBJ1-1; weak D call: TRBD1 (6 bases). Germline V gives CDR1 LGHNT, CDR2 FRNRAP. This CDR3 has 13 residues. V shed 2 bases and J shed 7 bases, with 11 bases lying between them. CDR3 amino acids: CASGLSGAGEAFF. The CDR3 bases are TGTGCTAGTGGTTTGTCAGGGGCCGGTGAAGCTTTCTTT.

The rearrangement joins TRBV4-3 to TRBJ1-4; 8 nucleotides match TRBD1. The V gene end was trimmed by 4 bases and the J gene end by 7 bases; junction bases not matched to a gene: 8. This CDR3 comprises 15 residues. Germline V gene lookup returns CDR1 LGHNA and CDR2 YSLEER. The CDR3: CASSRGQGGSEKLFF. Written as DNA, the CDR3 is TGCGCCAGCAGCCGAGGACAGGGCGGGAGTGAAAAACTGTTTTTT.